Presented here are 11 T cell receptor beta chains from one specimen sequenced in a study of blood T cells in healthy people across ages. Together with a sample-barcoded 5' primer, a J-beta primer mix was included in a second PCR lasting about 7 to 11 cycles. TCRdb recomputed calls from the 5' RACE reads with MiXCR, one row per CDR3 protein. The sample contains approximately 730,000 distinct CDR3 sequences, less than 70% of which appear only once. The sample taken for sequencing was blood. The receptors derive from a man aged 80 or over in good health.

This chain joins TRBV7-9 and TRBJ2-3; TRBD1 agrees at 7 bases. There are 15 residues in the CDR3. J was trimmed by 14 bases and V by 5 bases; bases with no gene match: 19. Per germline, CDR1 SEHNR and CDR2 FQNEAQ (reference sequence). The CDR3 DNA follows: TGTGCCAGCAGCCCTAGGGACAGAACCATCCTATACGCGTATTTT. Protein sequence: CASSPRDRTILYAYF.

V gene TRBV30 combines with J gene TRBJ1-1; 8 nucleotides align to TRBD1. V was clipped by 5 bases and J by 5 bases; unmatched bases: 7. There are 13 residues in the CDR3. CDR1 and CDR2 (germline): GTSNPN, SVGIG (reference sequence). CDR3 in DNA: TGTGCCTGGGATACAGGGGGAAGGACTGAAGCTTTCTTT. Protein: CAWDTGGRTEAFF.

The chain has TRBV27 and TRBJ1-2; tentatively, D is TRBD1 (6 bases). CDR1 is MNHEY, CDR2 SMNVEV, per germline (reference sequence). V was shortened by 3 bases and J by 0 bases, with 17 bases between the two germline ends. The CDR3 runs to 17 residues. CDR3 bases: TGTGCCAGCAGTTTCTTATCCGGGACAAAAGCTAACTATGGCTACACCTTC. This gives the protein CASSFLSGTKANYGYTF.

In its sample, this clonotype was seen a few times. The chain uses TRBV6-5 and TRBJ2-3; 7 bases match TRBD1. The CDR3 sequence is 12 residues long. Trimming cost V 7 bases and J 14 bases; bases outside gene matches: 12. The germline gives CDR1 MNHEY, CDR2 SVGAGI. DNA of the CDR3: TGTGCCAGCAAGACTGGGGACAGATACGCGTATTTT. This translates into CASKTGDRYAYF.

The rearrangement links TRBV20-1 to TRBJ1-2; D remains ambiguous. The germline V gene has CDR1 DFQATT and CDR2 SNEGSKA (reference sequence). The CDR3 contains 12 residues. Deletions cut 7 bases from V and 3 bases from J, with 12 bases between. CDR3 residues: CSVPKQDYGYTF. The CDR3, as DNA: TGCAGTGTGCCGAAACAAGACTATGGCTACACCTTC.

The genes are TRBV20-1 and TRBJ1-5; D uncertain. CDR1 DFQATT and CDR2 SNEGSKA come from the germline V gene (reference sequence). V was shortened by 6 bases and J by 1 base, with 13 bases between the two germline ends. This CDR3 is 14 amino acids long. The CDR3 reads CSAPDRLSNQPQHF. DNA for the CDR3: TGCAGTGCCCCGGACCGTTTAAGCAATCAGCCCCAGCATTTT.

The rearrangement joins TRBV23-1 to TRBJ1-4; 7 bases fit TRBD1. TRBV23-1 is labeled an ORF, and its function is uncertain. The CDR3 sequence is 15 residues long. V gave up 7 bases and J gave up 3 bases; unmatched junction bases: 8. This CDR3 reads CASNLQGQPNEKLFF. The DNA for the CDR3 is TGCGCCAGCAACCTACAGGGGCAACCTAATGAAAAACTGTTTTTT.

CDR3 amino acids: CASSTQGRGEGTQYF. The CDR3 coding sequence is TGCGCCAGCAGCACGCAGGGCAGGGGAGAAGGGACCCAGTACTTC. The chain links TRBV5-1 to TRBJ2-5, with TRBD1 as a possible D gene (6 bases). The CDR3 is 15 residues long. Deletions cut 4 bases from V and 7 bases from J, with 20 bases between. Germline CDR1 SGHRS, CDR2 YFSETQ.

The chain recombines TRBV12-3 or TRBV12-4 with TRBJ2-5; a weak D match, TRBD1 (6 bases). The CDR3 consists of 14 residues. The ends were cut back, 8 bases at V and 4 bases at J, with 17 bases in the middle. CDR3 DNA sequence: TGTGCCAGCGCGAAGACAGGCGGCTCAGAGACCCAGTACTTC. The encoded protein is CASAKTGGSETQYF.

The chain joins TRBV4-1 to TRBJ2-4; D might be TRBD2 (5 bases). This CDR3 is built from 16 residues. Per the germline V gene, CDR1 is MGHRA and CDR2 is YSYEKL. Deletions cut 1 base from V and 1 base from J, with 11 bases between. CDR3 bases: TGCGCCAGCAGCCAAGGGCTAGCAGCGGCCAAAAACATTCAGTACTTC. Amino acid sequence: CASSQGLAAAKNIQYF.

This clonotype was counted a few times. The chain joins TRBV12-2 to TRBJ2-7; the table's D call of TRBD2 was not tested on the DNA. TRBV12-2 is a listed pseudogene. CDR3 size: 15 residues. CDR3 loop: CASRSGAVSQYEQYF. In nucleotides, the CDR3 is TGTGCAAGTCGCTCCGGGGCTGTCTCCCAGTACGAGCAGTACTTC.